This T cell receptor (beta chain) was captured by sequencing in a study of technical replicates of blood from several donors. Sequencing was performed with immunoSEQ multiplex PCR; in TCRdb, only in-frame clones are kept and a portion is missing. This table has some 60,000 clones, 91% appearing once. There are 15 residues in the CDR3. Germline lookup yields CDR1 MNHNY and CDR2 SVGAGI (reference sequence). Trimming cost V 0 bases and J 4 bases; bases outside gene matches: 4. Input material: PBMCs. V usage is TRBV6-6 and J usage is TRBJ2-3; 7 bases are shared with TRBD1. This TCR derives from a human donor in good health. Some clones in this sample may be carry-over from other donors' samples. The CDR3 sequence is CASSYSFTGADTQYF. The CDR3, as DNA: TGTGCCAGCAGTTACTCATTCACAGGGGCAGATACGCAGTATTTT.